The TCR beta chain under discussion was sequenced for a study of T cell responses to AZD1222 COVID-19 vaccine. Study background: Recipients boosted at about 4 weeks or about 12 weeks are pooled. Notes on the study in general: Vaccination with two AZD1222 doses was followed by a rise in Spike-specific TCR breadth and depth.

Germline CDR1 ENHRY, CDR2 SYGVKD. V shed 4 bases and J shed 6 bases, with 12 bases lying between them. The CDR3 totals 13 residues. Details on this clone: Its matching antigen is unknown.

Data came from immunoSEQ multiplex PCR; TCRdb stores just in-frame clones and leaves some out. This repertoire shows tens of thousands of clones, around nine tenths found once; its top ten account for roughly a tenth. The V and J genes are TRBV10-3 and TRBJ1-2; the D gene is possibly TRBD1 (5 bases). The clonotype originates from an adult in good health. Source: peripheral blood, taken on day 0 of AZD1222 vaccination. CDR3 DNA: TGTGCCATCAGTGGGGGGGTGGCAGATGGCTACACCTTC. This encodes CAISGGVADGYTF.